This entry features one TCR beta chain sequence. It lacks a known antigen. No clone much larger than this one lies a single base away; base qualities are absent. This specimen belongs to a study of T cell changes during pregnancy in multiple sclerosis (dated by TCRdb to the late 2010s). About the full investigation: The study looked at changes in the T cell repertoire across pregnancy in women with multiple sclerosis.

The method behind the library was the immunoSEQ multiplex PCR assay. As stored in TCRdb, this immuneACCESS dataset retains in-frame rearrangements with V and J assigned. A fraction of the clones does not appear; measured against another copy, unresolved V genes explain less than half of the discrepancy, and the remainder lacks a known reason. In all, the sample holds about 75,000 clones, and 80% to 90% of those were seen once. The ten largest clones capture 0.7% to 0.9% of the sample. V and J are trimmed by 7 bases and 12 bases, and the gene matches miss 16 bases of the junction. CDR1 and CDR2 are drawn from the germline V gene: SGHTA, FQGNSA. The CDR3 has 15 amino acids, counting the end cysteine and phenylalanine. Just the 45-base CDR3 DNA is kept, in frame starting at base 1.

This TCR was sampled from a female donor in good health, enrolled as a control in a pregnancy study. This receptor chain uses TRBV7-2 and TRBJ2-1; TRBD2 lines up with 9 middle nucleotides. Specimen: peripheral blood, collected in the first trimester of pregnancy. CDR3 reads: CASTLLAGARLGQFF. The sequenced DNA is TGTGCCAGCACCCTACTAGCGGGTGCTCGATTAGGGCAGTTCTTC.